Presented here are 10 T cell receptor beta chains from one specimen sequenced in a study of OX40 agonist ivuxolimab in advanced cancers. The protocol was immunoSEQ multiplex PCR, while the TCRdb copy is restricted to in-frame clones and leaves out a portion. This sample has fewer than 25,000 clones, with about 87% found just once. The specimen was CD4+ or CD8+ T cells sorted from blood, collected in a trial of the OX40 agonist ivuxolimab. The receptors stem from an adult with an advanced solid tumor such as melanoma, head and neck, liver or kidney cancer.

The genes are TRBV28 and TRBJ1-5; D gene uncertain. Trimming stripped 6 bases from V and 0 bases from J, with 9 bases between. Germline lookup yields CDR1 MDHEN and CDR2 SYDVKM. The CDR3 runs 14 residues. This CDR3 is CASRYSYSNQPQHF. The CDR3 DNA sequence: TGTGCCAGCAGGTATAGTTATAGCAATCAGCCCCAGCATTTT.

The V and J genes are TRBV4-1 and TRBJ1-5; 7 bases line up with TRBD1. This CDR3 contains 15 residues. The V segment lost 0 bases and the J segment 5 bases; nucleotides outside the gene matches: 4. Germline V lookup: CDR1 MGHRA, CDR2 YSYEKL. The CDR3 DNA reads TGCGCCAGCAGCCAAGAGGGACAGTTCGATCAGCCCCAGCATTTT. Translated, it gives CASSQEGQFDQPQHF.

The chain is built from TRBV5-1 and TRBJ1-5; a weak D match, TRBD1 (5 bases). Trimming removed 5 bases from V and 2 bases from J, with 14 bases in between. The CDR3 is made up of 15 amino acids. Germline V gene sequence: CDR1 SGHRS, CDR2 YFSETQ. Written as DNA, the CDR3 is TGCGCCAGCAGTCCCGGGCCGGGGGGCAATCAGCCCCAGCATTTT. Its protein is CASSPGPGGNQPQHF.

V and J are TRBV7-2 and TRBJ2-7, with a tentative D call TRBD1 (5 bases). V was clipped by 5 bases and J by 7 bases, with 15 bases between them. The CDR3 has 13 amino acids. Germline V gene lookup returns CDR1 SGHTA and CDR2 FQGNSA. The CDR3 sequence is CASSPQGWTEQYF. As DNA, the CDR3 is TGTGCCAGCAGCCCTCAGGGTTGGACGGAGCAGTACTTC.

This chain connects TRBV10-3 to TRBJ1-6; D is possibly TRBD1 (5 bases). V gave up 4 bases and J gave up 7 bases, with 17 bases separating them. Germline CDR1 reads ENHRY; CDR2 reads SYGVKD. The CDR3 length is 16 residues. The chain's CDR3 is CAISGLGVGGNSPLHF. The CDR3 DNA sequence: TGTGCCATCAGTGGTTTGGGGGTCGGTGGGAATTCACCCCTCCACTTT.

This clone was seen more than once but under ten times. The chain links TRBV4-3 to TRBJ1-6; 8 nucleotides align to TRBD1. The CDR3 spans 14 residues. V lost 4 bases and J lost 11; bases outside the gene matches: 7. From germline, CDR1 is LGHNA and CDR2 YSLEER. The DNA of the CDR3 is TGCGCCAGCAGCCCAGGACAGGGCGTTCCACCCCTCCACTTT. It is translated as CASSPGQGVPPLHF.

The chain has TRBV5-1 and TRBJ2-3; TRBD1 might be the D (5 bases). The CDR3 is made up of 16 amino acids. Germline loops: CDR1 SGHRS, CDR2 YFSETQ. Trimming took off 2 bases at V and 2 bases at J, with 15 bases between the two ends. In nucleotides, the CDR3 is TGCGCCAGCAGCTTTACAGGAGTTCCGCCCACAGATACGCAGTATTTT. The encoded protein is CASSFTGVPPTDTQYF.

The CDR3 nucleotides read TGCAGCGTTGAAAGCGGGAGAGATACGCAGTATTTT. Translated: CSVESGRDTQYF. This chain connects TRBV29-1 to TRBJ2-3; 8 bases are shared with TRBD2. Germline V lookup: CDR1 SQVTM, CDR2 ANQGSEA. This CDR3 has 12 residues. The junction had 0 bases not matched to a gene; V was cut back by 2 bases and J by 5 bases.

This chain links TRBV6-6 with TRBJ2-7; D is possibly TRBD1 (6 bases). Germline-derived CDR1 and CDR2 are MNHNY and SVGAGI (reference sequence). The CDR3 spans 13 residues. The V and J ends lost 10 bases and 5 bases respectively, with 18 bases between them. The CDR3 region has the DNA TGTGCCACCCGGCGAACAGGGTCTCACGAGCAGTACTTC. It yields the protein CATRRTGSHEQYF.

This chain connects TRBV29-1 to TRBJ1-2; 12 nucleotides line up with TRBD1. The CDR3 is 15 residues long. V gave up 1 base and J gave up 5 bases; unmatched junction bases: 5. Per the germline V gene, CDR1 is SQVTM and CDR2 is ANQGSEA. The CDR3 DNA reads as TGCAGCGTTGAAGGGCCGGGACAGGGGGCTTATGGCTACACCTTC. Translating gives CSVEGPGQGAYGYTF.